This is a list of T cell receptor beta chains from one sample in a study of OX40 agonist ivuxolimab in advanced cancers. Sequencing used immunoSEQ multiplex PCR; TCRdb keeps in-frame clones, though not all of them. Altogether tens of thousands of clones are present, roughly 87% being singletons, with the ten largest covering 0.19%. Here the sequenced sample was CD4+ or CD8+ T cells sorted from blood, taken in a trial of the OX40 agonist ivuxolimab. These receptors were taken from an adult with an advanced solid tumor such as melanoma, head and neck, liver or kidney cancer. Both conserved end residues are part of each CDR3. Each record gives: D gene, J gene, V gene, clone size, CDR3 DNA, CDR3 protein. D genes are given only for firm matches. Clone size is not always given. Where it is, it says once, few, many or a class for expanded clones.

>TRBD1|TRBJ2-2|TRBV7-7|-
TGTGCTAGCAGCCCAGGGACAGTTGCCGGGGAGCTGTTTTTT
CASSPGTVAGELFF
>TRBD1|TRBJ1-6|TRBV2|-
TGTGCCAGCAGACGGACAGGGGTTCAATCACCCCTCCACTTT
CASRRTGVQSPLHF
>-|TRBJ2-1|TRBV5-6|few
TGTGCCAGCAGCTTGGCAGGGGATAGGGATGAGCAGTTCTTC
CASSLAGDRDEQFF
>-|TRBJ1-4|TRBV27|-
TGTGCCAGCAGTTTCGGGACAAGACTGTTTTTT
CASSFGTRLFF
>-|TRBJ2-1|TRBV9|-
TGTGCCAGCAGCGCATCAGATAGCTCCTACAATGAGCAGTTCTTC
CASSASDSSYNEQFF
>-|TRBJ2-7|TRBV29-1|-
TGCAGCGTTTGGGTCAACTCCTACGAGCAGTACTTC
CSVWVNSYEQYF
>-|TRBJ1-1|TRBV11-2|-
TGTGCCAGCAGCTTAGGATGGGCTCGCACTGAGGCTTTCTTT
CASSLGWARTEAFF
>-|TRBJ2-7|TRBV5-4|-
TGTGCCAGCAGCGCCCCCGACGGATACGAGCAGTACTTC
CASSAPDGYEQYF
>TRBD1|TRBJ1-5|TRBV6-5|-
TGTGCCAGCAGCTTACAGGGGGCGCTCGGTCAGCCCCAGCATTTT
CASSLQGALGQPQHF
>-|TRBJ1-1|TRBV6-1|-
TGTGCCAGCAGTGAAGCGGTAGGGATCTACACTGAAGCTTTCTTT
CASSEAVGIYTEAFF
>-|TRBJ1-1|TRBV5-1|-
TGCGCCAGCAGCTTGGACATGGGGGTGAACACTGAAGCTTTCTTT
CASSLDMGVNTEAFF
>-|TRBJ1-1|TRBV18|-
TGTGCCAGCTCACTACAGGCGAACACTGAAGCTTTCTTT
CASSLQANTEAFF
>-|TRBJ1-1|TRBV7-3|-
TGTGCCAGCAGCATAACAGGGATAGGGACTGAAGCTTTCTTT
CASSITGIGTEAFF
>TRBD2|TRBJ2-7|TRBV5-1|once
TGCGCCAGCAGCTCGACCCTAGCGGGAGGGGACTACGAGCAGTACTTC
CASSSTLAGGDYEQYF
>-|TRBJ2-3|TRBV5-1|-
TGCGCCAGCAGCTTGGCCCCCATTTCTAGCACAGATACGCAGTATTTT
CASSLAPISSTDTQYF
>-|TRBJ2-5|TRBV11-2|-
TGTGCCAGCAGCTTAGCTATGTACCAAGAGACCCAGTACTTC
CASSLAMYQETQYF
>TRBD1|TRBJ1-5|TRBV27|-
TGTGCCAGCAGTTACGCTAGCAGGGGGCGGAATCAGCCCCAGCATTTT
CASSYASRGRNQPQHF
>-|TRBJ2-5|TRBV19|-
TGTGCCAGTAGTATAGGCCTCTCTACGGAGACCCAGTACTTC
CASSIGLSTETQYF
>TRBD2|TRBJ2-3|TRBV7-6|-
TGTGCCAGCAGCTTCGGGGGGTTAGGAGATACGCAGTATTTT
CASSFGGLGDTQYF
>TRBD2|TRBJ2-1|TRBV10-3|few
TGTGCCATCAGCCTGGTTCGGGGGGGCGACTACAATGAGCAGTTCTTC
CAISLVRGGDYNEQFF
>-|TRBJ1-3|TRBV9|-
TGTGCCAGCAGCCCCATCCAAGGAAACACCATATATTTT
CASSPIQGNTIYF
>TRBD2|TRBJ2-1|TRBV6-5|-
TGTGCCAGCAGCCCCCAAGCGGGGGCCTACAATGAGCAGTTCTTC
CASSPQAGAYNEQFF
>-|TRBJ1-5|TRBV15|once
TGTGCCACCAGGTTAATCGGGGTTCTTAATCAGCCCCAGCATTTT
CATRLIGVLNQPQHF
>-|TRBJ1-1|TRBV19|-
TGTGCCAGTAGTAGGGGAGAAATCGTGAACACTGAAGCTTTCTTT
CASSRGEIVNTEAFF
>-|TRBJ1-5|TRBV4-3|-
TGCGCCAGCAGCCAAGATCTGCTTGTCATTCGGGAGAATCAGCCCCAGCATTTT
CASSQDLLVIRENQPQHF
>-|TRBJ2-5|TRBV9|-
TGTGCCAGCAGCGTAGCAGCGGGACACACCAAGGGGCAAGAGACCCAGTACTTC
CASSVAAGHTKGQETQYF
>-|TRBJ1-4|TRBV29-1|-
TGCAGCGCCTGGTCGACAGCAGCTAATGAAAAACTGTTTTTT
CSAWSTAANEKLFF
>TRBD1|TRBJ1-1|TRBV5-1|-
TGCGCCAGCAGGCTGACAGGGGCGAACACTGAAGCTTTCTTT
CASRLTGANTEAFF
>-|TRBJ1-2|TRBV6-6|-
TGTGCCAGCGGCCACAACTTCGAGGGGCATGGCTACACCTTC
CASGHNFEGHGYTF
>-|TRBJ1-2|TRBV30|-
TGTGCCTGGGCCGTACTTCATGGCTACACCTTC
CAWAVLHGYTF
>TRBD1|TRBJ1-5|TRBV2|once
TGTGCCAGCAGTGGGGACAGGGTCGAATATCAGCCCCAGCATTTT
CASSGDRVEYQPQHF
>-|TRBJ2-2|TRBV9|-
TGTGCCAGCAGCGTAGTGTGGCAAAACACCGGGGAGCTGTTTTTT
CASSVVWQNTGELFF
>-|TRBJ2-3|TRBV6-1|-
TGTGCCAGCAGCGCCGCCTCGCTTACAGATACGCAGTATTTT
CASSAASLTDTQYF
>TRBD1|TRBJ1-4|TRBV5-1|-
TGCGCCAGCAGCAGGGGGACAGCACAGAATGAAAAACTGTTTTTT
CASSRGTAQNEKLFF
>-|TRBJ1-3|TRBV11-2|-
TGTGCCAGCAGCTTAGGCACCTCTGGAAACACCATATATTTT
CASSLGTSGNTIYF
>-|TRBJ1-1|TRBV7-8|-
TGTGCCAGCAGCCTACAGGACCTGAGGACTGAAGCTTTCTTT
CASSLQDLRTEAFF
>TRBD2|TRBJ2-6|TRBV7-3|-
TGTGCCAGCAGACCCGATCGAGGGACTAGAATTATTGGGGCCAACGTCCTGACTTTC
CASRPDRGTRIIGANVLTF
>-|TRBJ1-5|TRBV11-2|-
TGTGCCAGCAGCCAACAGGGTAGTGATCAGCCCCAGCATTTT
CASSQQGSDQPQHF
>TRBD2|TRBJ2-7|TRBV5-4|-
TGTGCCAGCAGCCGCGGGACTAGCGGGGGTCCTGCCTACGAGCAGTACTTC
CASSRGTSGGPAYEQYF
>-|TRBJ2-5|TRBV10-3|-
TGTGCCATCAGTGAGTTGGGGGCGGATCAAGAGACCCAGTACTTC
CAISELGADQETQYF
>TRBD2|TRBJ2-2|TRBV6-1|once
TGTGCCAGCAGGTGGGAGGGAGAAACCGGGGAGCTGTTTTTT
CASRWEGETGELFF
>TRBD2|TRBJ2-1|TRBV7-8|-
TGTGCCAGCAGCTTCCCCATAGCGGGAGGGAGCTCCTACAATGAGCAGTTCTTC
CASSFPIAGGSSYNEQFF
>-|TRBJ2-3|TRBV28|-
TGTGCCAGCAGTCCCATCACCGGGCAGTATTTT
CASSPITGQYF
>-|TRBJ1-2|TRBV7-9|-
TGTGCCAGCAGCCCTGGGGTGTGGATTGACTATGGCTACACCTTC
CASSPGVWIDYGYTF
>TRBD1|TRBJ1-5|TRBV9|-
TGTGCCAGCAGCACCCAGGGGGCATTAGGTCAGCCCCAGCATTTT
CASSTQGALGQPQHF
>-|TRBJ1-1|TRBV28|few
TGTGCCAGCAGTTTTTCCCGCGGTGCTTTCTTT
CASSFSRGAFF
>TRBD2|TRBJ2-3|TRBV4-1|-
TGCGCCAGCAGCCAAACCTCCTTAGCGGGGGGGCTCTCGACCTCCACAGATACGCAGTATTTT
CASSQTSLAGGLSTSTDTQYF
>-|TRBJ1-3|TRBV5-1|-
TGCGCCAGCAGCACCGGACAGATCTCTCTATACTCTGGAAACACCATATATTTT
CASSTGQISLYSGNTIYF
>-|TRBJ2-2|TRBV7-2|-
TGTGCCAGCAGACCTCGAAGAGGGGGGACCGGGGAGCTGTTTTTT
CASRPRRGGTGELFF
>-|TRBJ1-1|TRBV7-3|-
TGTGCCAGCAGCTTAAATTATAACACTGAAGCTTTCTTT
CASSLNYNTEAFF
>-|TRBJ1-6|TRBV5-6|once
TGTGCCAGCAGCTTGGTCAGGGGACGATTCTCACCCCTCCACTTT
CASSLVRGRFSPLHF
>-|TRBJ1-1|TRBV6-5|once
TGTGCCAGCAGTTACTCCAGAAGAGACACTGAAGCTTTCTTT
CASSYSRRDTEAFF
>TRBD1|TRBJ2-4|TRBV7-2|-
TGTGCCAGCAGCTTAGGGAGGACAGGGGAGGAAAACATTCAGTACTTC
CASSLGRTGEENIQYF
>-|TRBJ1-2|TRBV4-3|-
TGCGCCAGCAGCCAAGATCCGGGGAGAAGGGATGGCTACACCTTC
CASSQDPGRRDGYTF
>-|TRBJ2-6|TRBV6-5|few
TGTGCCAGCAGTTACGGAGGGGCTGGGGCCAACGTCCTGACTTTC
CASSYGGAGANVLTF
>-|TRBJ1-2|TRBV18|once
TGTGCCAGCTCACCAGCTCGGGCGGGGCGGAACTATGGCTACACCTTC
CASSPARAGRNYGYTF